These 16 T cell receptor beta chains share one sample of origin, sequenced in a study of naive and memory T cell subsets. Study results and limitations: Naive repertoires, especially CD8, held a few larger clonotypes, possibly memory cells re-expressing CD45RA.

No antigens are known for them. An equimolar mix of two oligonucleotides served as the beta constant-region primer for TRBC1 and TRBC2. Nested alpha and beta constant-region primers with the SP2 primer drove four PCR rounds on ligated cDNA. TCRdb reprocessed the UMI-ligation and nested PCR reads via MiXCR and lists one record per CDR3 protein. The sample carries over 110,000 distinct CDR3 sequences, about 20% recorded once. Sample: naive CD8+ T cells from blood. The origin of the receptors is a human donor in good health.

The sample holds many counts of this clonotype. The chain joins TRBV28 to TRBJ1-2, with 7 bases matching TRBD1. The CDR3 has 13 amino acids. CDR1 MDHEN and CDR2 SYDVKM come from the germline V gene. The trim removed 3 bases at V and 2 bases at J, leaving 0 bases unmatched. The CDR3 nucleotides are TGTGCCAGCAGTTTGGACAGGAACTATGGCTACACCTTC. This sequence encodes CASSLDRNYGYTF.

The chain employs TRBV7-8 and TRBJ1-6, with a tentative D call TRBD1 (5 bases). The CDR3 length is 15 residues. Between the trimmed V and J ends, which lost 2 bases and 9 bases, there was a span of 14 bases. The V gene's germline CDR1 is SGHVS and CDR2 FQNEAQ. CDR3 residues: CASSLKGQGSSPLHF. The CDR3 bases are TGTGCCAGCAGCTTAAAAGGTCAGGGTAGTTCACCCCTCCACTTT. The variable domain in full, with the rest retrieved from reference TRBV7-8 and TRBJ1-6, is GAGVSQSPRYKVAKRGQDVALRCDPISGHVSLFWYQQALGQGPEFLTYFQNEAQLDKSGLPSDRFFAERPEGSVSTLKIQRTQQEDSAVYLCASSLKGQGSSPLHFGNGTRLTVT.

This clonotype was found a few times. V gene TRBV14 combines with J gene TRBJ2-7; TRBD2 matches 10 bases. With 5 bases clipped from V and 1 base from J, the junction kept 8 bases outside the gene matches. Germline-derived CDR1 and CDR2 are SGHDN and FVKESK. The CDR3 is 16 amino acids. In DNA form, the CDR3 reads TGTGCCAGCAGCGTCGAAGTAGCGGGAGGATCCTACGAGCAGTACTTC. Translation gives CASSVEVAGGSYEQYF.

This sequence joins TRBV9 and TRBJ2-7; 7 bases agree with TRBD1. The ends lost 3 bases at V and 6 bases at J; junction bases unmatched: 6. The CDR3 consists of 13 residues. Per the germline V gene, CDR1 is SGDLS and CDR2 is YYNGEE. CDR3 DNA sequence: TGTGCCAGCAGCGACCAGGGGGTGAGCGAGCAGTACTTC. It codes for CASSDQGVSEQYF.

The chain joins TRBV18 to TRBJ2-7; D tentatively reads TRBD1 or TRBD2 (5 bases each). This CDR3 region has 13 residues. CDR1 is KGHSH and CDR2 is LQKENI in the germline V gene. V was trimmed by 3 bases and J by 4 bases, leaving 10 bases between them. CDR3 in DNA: TGTGCCAGCTCACCTACCGGGGCGTACGAGCAGTACTTC. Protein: CASSPTGAYEQYF.

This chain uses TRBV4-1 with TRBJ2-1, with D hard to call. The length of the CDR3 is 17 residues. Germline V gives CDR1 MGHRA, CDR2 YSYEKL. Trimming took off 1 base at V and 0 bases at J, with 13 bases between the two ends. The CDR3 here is CASSQGSQVLSYNEQFF. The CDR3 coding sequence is TGCGCCAGCAGCCAAGGGTCCCAGGTGCTCTCCTACAATGAGCAGTTCTTC.

CDR3: CASSRSGTDDEQYF. DNA for the CDR3: TGTGCCAGCAGCCGATCCGGGACGGATGACGAGCAGTACTTC. The chain is built from TRBV16 and TRBJ2-7; D is tentatively TRBD1 or TRBD2 (5 bases each). Germline V lookup: CDR1 KGHSY, CDR2 FQNENV. The CDR3 contains 14 residues. Trimming pared 4 bases from V and 5 bases from J, leaving 15 bases between.

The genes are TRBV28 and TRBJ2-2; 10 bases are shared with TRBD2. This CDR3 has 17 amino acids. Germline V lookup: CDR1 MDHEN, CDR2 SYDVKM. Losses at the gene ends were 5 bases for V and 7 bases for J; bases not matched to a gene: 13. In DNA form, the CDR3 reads TGTGCCAGCAGTACCCCCGCTAGCGGGAGATGGAACGGGGAGCTGTTTTTT. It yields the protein CASSTPASGRWNGELFF.

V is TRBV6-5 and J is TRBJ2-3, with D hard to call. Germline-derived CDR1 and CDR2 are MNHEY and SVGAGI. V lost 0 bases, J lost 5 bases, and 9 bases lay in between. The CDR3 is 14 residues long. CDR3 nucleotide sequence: TGTGCCAGCAGTTACTCAAGCTACGTAGATACGCAGTATTTT. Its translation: CASSYSSYVDTQYF.

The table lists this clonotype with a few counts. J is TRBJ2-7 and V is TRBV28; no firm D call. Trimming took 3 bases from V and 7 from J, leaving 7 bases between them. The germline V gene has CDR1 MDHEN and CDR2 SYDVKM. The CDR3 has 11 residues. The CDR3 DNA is TGTGCCAGCAGTTTTTGGCAAGAGCAGTACTTC. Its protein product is CASSFWQEQYF. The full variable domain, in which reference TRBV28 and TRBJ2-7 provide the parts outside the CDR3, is DVKVTQSSRYLVKRTGEKVFLECVQDMDHENMFWYRQDPGLGLRLIYFSYDVKMKEKGDIPEGYSVSREKKERFSLILESASTNQTSMYLCASSFWQEQYFGPGTRLTVT.

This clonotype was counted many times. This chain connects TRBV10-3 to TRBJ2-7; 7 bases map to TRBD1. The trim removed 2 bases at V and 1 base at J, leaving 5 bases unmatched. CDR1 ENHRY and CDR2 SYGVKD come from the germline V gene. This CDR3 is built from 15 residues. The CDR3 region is CAISETPGQSYEQYF. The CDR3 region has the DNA TGTGCCATCAGTGAGACGCCGGGACAGTCCTACGAGCAGTACTTC.

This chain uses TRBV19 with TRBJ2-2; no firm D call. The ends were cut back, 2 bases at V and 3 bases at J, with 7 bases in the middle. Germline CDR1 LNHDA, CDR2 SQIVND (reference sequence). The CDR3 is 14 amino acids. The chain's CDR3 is CASSISADTGELFF. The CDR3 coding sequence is TGTGCCAGTAGTATAAGTGCTGACACCGGGGAGCTGTTTTTT. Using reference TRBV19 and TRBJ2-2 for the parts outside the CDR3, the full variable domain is DGGITQSPKYLFRKEGQNVTLSCEQNLNHDAMYWYRQDPGQGLRLIYYSQIVNDFQKGDIAEGYSVSREKKESFPLTVTSAQKNPTAFYLCASSISADTGELFFGEGSRLTVL.

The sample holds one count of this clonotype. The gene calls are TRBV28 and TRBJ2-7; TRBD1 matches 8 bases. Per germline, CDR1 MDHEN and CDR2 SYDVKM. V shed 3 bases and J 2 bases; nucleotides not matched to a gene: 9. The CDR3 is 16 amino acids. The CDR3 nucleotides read TGTGCCAGCAGTTTCCGGACAGGGCCGACTGCCTACGAGCAGTACTTC. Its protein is CASSFRTGPTAYEQYF.

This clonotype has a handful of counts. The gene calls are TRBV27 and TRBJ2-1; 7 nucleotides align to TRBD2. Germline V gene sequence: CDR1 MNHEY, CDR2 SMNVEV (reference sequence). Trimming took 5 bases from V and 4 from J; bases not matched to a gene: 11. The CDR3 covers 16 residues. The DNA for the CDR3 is TGTGCCAGCAGTCCGTCCCCCGGGACTACTTACAATGAGCAGTTCTTC. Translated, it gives CASSPSPGTTYNEQFF.

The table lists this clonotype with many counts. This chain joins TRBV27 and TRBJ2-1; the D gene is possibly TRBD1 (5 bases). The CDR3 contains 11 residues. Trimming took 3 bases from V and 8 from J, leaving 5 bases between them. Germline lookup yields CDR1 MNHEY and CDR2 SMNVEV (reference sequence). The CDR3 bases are TGTGCCAGCAGTTTGGGGCATGAGCAGTTCTTC. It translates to CASSLGHEQFF.

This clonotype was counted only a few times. The CDR3 coding sequence is TGTGCCAGCAAGGACATCCAGAATTCACCCCTCCACTTT. Translated, it gives CASKDIQNSPLHF. This chain uses TRBV6-5 with TRBJ1-6; D is possibly TRBD1 (5 bases). CDR1 is MNHEY, CDR2 SVGAGI, per germline. The V end lost 7 bases, the J end lost 7 bases, and 11 bases lay between the germline ends. The CDR3 has 13 residues.